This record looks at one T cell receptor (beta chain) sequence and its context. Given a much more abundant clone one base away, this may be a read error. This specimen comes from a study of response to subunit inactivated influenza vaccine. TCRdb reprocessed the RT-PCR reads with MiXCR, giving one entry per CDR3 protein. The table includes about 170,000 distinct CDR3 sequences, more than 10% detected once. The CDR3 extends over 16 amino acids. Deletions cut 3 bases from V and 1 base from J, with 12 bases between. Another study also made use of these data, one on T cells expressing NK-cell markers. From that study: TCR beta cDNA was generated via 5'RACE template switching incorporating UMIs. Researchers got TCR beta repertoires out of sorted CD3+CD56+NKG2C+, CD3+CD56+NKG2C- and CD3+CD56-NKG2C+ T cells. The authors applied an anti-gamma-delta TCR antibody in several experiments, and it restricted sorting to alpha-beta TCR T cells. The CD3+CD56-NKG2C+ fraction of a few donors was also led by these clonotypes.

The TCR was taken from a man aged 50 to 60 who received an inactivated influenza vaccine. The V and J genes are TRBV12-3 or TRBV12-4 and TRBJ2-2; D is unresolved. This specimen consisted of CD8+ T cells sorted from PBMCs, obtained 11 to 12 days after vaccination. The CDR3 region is CASSFCLFENTGELFF. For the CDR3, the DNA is TGTGCCAGCAGTTTTTGTTTATTCGAGAACACCGGGGAGCTGTTTTTT.